This is a list of T cell receptor beta chains from one sample in a study of T-cell memory formation after mild COVID-19. TCRdb reanalysed the 5' RACE reads using MiXCR and keeps one entry per CDR3 protein. Of over 350,000 distinct CDR3 sequences listed, roughly 15% are singletons. The sequencing input was PBMCs or a T cell subset sorted from them (not recorded which). The receptors stem from a young man who had mild COVID-19 (a few samples of this study predate the infection). Cell type and time point are not known. CDR3s include the opening cysteine and the closing phenylalanine or tryptophan. The D gene is left open where the match is weak. Not every row has a clone size; where given, it reads once, few, many or a size class.

DNA,CDR3,V,J,D,size
TGCGCCAGCAGCCAAGACAGGTTAATGAACACTGAAGCTTTCTTT,CASSQDRLMNTEAFF,TRBV4-3,TRBJ1-1,-,many
TGCGCCAGCAGCCCCTTCTCGGGAGTTTACGAGCAGTACTTC,CASSPFSGVYEQYF,TRBV5-1,TRBJ2-7,-,few
TGCAGCGTCAGGAGGGGCGCGGGCAATGAGCAGTTCTTC,CSVRRGAGNEQFF,TRBV29-1,TRBJ2-1,-,few
TGTGCCAGCTCACTTTCAGCTTTGCAAGCGGGGGTATCCTACGAGCAGTACTTC,CASSLSALQAGVSYEQYF,TRBV18,TRBJ2-7,TRBD2,few
TGTGCCACCAGCTGGGGGAGGTCCTACAATGAGCAGTTCTTC,CATSWGRSYNEQFF,TRBV24-1,TRBJ2-1,-,few
TGTGCCAGCTCACCATCGGGTAGGACTGAAGCTTTCTTT,CASSPSGRTEAFF,TRBV18,TRBJ1-1,-,few
TGTGCCAGCAGCTCGGGACAGTTTATGAACACTGAAGCTTTCTTT,CASSSGQFMNTEAFF,TRBV7-3,TRBJ1-1,TRBD1,few
TGTGCCAGCAGGCCGGGACACAGGAACACTGAAGCTTTCTTT,CASRPGHRNTEAFF,TRBV12-3/TRBV12-4,TRBJ1-1,-,few
TGTGCCTGGAGTGTATGGGGACAGGGGGTTGTCACTGAAGCTTTCTTT,CAWSVWGQGVVTEAFF,TRBV30,TRBJ1-1,TRBD1,few
TGCAGTGCGGTGACAGGCCCTAATGAAAAACTGTTTTTT,CSAVTGPNEKLFF,TRBV20-1,TRBJ1-4,-,-
TGCGCCAGCAGCCAAGGTGGGGAGACCCAGTACTTC,CASSQGGETQYF,TRBV4-1,TRBJ2-5,-,many
TGTGCCAGCAGCCTAGAGCGGGCCGATTACGAGCAGTACTTC,CASSLERADYEQYF,TRBV5-4,TRBJ2-7,-,-
TGCGCCAGCAGACGAACGCCGGGACAGGGAGCCGGGGAGCTGTTTTTT,CASRRTPGQGAGELFF,TRBV5-1,TRBJ2-2,TRBD1,-
TGTGCCAGCAGCCCCGCTAGCGGAGGCCCTAATGAGCAGTTCTTC,CASSPASGGPNEQFF,TRBV7-6,TRBJ2-1,TRBD2,-
TGTGCCAGCAGTTACCGCCCGCTAGCGAAGGGACACAATGAGCAGTTCTTC,CASSYRPLAKGHNEQFF,TRBV6-5,TRBJ2-1,-,-
TGCAGTGCTAGGATCGCCGGGACAGGCAACACTGAAGCTTTCTTT,CSARIAGTGNTEAFF,TRBV20-1,TRBJ1-1,TRBD1,many
TGTGCCAGCAGCCCCAGCTCCCGAACTCTTACGCGATATACGCAGTATTTT,CASSPSSRTLTRYTQYF,TRBV9,TRBJ2-3,-,few
TGTGCCAGCAGCCTCCGGGACGTTTCGAACACCGGGGAGCTGTTTTTT,CASSLRDVSNTGELFF,TRBV6-5,TRBJ2-2,-,-
TGCAGCGCGACGATGGGGGAGACCCAGTACTTC,CSATMGETQYF,TRBV29-1,TRBJ2-5,-,-
TGTGCCAGCAGACGAGGGGGAGATACGCAGTATTTT,CASRRGGDTQYF,TRBV6-5,TRBJ2-3,-,-
TGTGCCAGCAGTCCATATCGTCACAATGAGCAGTTCTTC,CASSPYRHNEQFF,TRBV12-3/TRBV12-4,TRBJ2-1,-,-
TGTGCCAGCAGTTTTGTACTAACAACTAATGAAAAACTGTTTTTT,CASSFVLTTNEKLFF,TRBV12-3/TRBV12-4,TRBJ1-4,-,few
TGTGCCAGCTCACCAGACAGGAACTACGAGCAGTACTTC,CASSPDRNYEQYF,TRBV18,TRBJ2-7,-,few
TGCGCCAGCAGCTTATTTCCAGATAGCAATCAGCCCCAGCATTTT,CASSLFPDSNQPQHF,TRBV5-1,TRBJ1-5,-,many
TGCGCCAGCAGCCACGCCCAGAGCAATGAGCAGTTCTTC,CASSHAQSNEQFF,TRBV4-3,TRBJ2-1,-,few
TGCGCCAGCAGCTTGCAGTCTCAAGCGGATGAGCAGTTCTTC,CASSLQSQADEQFF,TRBV5-1,TRBJ2-1,-,-
TGCAGCGTGACTTGGACAGGCTTCTCCTACGAGCAGTACTTC,CSVTWTGFSYEQYF,TRBV29-1,TRBJ2-7,TRBD1,-
TGTGCCAGCAGCTTCGAGGTGACGGCCGGGGAGCTGTTTTTT,CASSFEVTAGELFF,TRBV7-9,TRBJ2-2,-,few
TGTGCCAGCAGCTTATCCTTTGGCTTTCCGTTCGTGGATACGCAGTATTTT,CASSLSFGFPFVDTQYF,TRBV11-2,TRBJ2-3,-,many
TGTGCCAGCAGCCGACAGGGCGGGGCTGACCAAGAGACCCAGTACTTC,CASSRQGGADQETQYF,TRBV7-2,TRBJ2-5,-,-
TGTGCCAGCAGCTTAGCGTCCGGAGGGCTTCTCCTCCACTTT,CASSLASGGLLLHF,TRBV7-2,TRBJ1-6,-,few
TGCGCCAGCAGCCAGAGGGGGGGAGTTGAGAATGGCTACACCTTC,CASSQRGGVENGYTF,TRBV4-1,TRBJ1-2,-,-
TGTGCCAGCAGTTTCCCGGACAGGGGAGAGACCCAGTACTTC,CASSFPDRGETQYF,TRBV12-3/TRBV12-4,TRBJ2-5,TRBD1,many
TGTGCCAGCAGTTCCCGGACAGGGGTGAACACTGAAGCTTTCTTT,CASSSRTGVNTEAFF,TRBV27,TRBJ1-1,TRBD1,-
TGTGCCAGTTATGGGCTGAACACCGGGGAGCTGTTTTTT,CASYGLNTGELFF,TRBV6-6,TRBJ2-2,-,-
TGTGCCAGCAGCGGCCCGAAAAGGGGGAGCGATGAGCAGTTCTTC,CASSGPKRGSDEQFF,TRBV9,TRBJ2-1,-,-
TGTGCCAGCTCACCAAATCCGGACAGGGGTGAAAAACTGTTTTTT,CASSPNPDRGEKLFF,TRBV18,TRBJ1-4,TRBD1,-
TGTGCCAGCAGCTTAAGGGACAGGGTTAATCAGCCCCAGCATTTT,CASSLRDRVNQPQHF,TRBV7-2,TRBJ1-5,TRBD1,-
TGTGCCAGCAGCCCAGGTGGGGTCGAGACCCAGTACTTC,CASSPGGVETQYF,TRBV7-2,TRBJ2-5,-,few
TGTGCCAGCAGGGGGGTGGGGGAGACCCAGTACTTC,CASRGVGETQYF,TRBV25-1,TRBJ2-5,-,many
TGTGCCACCAGCAGAGGAGAACAGAGCTCTGGAAACACCATATATTTT,CATSRGEQSSGNTIYF,TRBV15,TRBJ1-3,-,-